These T cell receptor beta chains were read from a single sample in a study of shared clonotypes between healthy human individuals. Profiling relied on immunoSEQ multiplex PCR, and the TCRdb table lists in-frame clones only, not all of them. The top ten hold around 1.2% of the sample, which has 1.5 million to 2.5 million clones, about 95% seen once. Sequencing input: naive CD8+ T cells sorted from blood. All receptors come from a man aged 18 to 30 in good health. Each CDR3 is given with its conserved first and last residue.

j_call,v_call,cdr3_aa
TRBJ2-7,TRBV4-1,CASSYMATGGTSYEQYF
TRBJ2-1,TRBV27,CASLGLRGDEQFF
TRBJ2-1,TRBV29-1,CSVDERDSYNEQFF
TRBJ2-3,TRBV28,CASSFRTGGGGTDTQYF
TRBJ2-5,TRBV30,CAWSYRGAQETQYF
TRBJ2-1,TRBV4-3,CASSQGAGGYNEQFF
TRBJ2-2,TRBV27,CASSAGLGGELFF
TRBJ2-5,TRBV7-2,CASSLASGQQDQETQYF
TRBJ1-5,TRBV19,CASTLTGVGNQPQHF
TRBJ2-5,TRBV4-1,CASSPSAGLASEETQYF
TRBJ2-1,TRBV27,CASNLLAGLNEQFF
TRBJ2-7,TRBV12-5,CASGSSDRGHEQYF
TRBJ2-2,TRBV11-2,CASSFSRGTGELFF
TRBJ2-7,TRBV2,CASSDLREGSYEQYF
TRBJ1-2,TRBV28,CASSFTYAYGYTF
TRBJ2-3,TRBV30,CAWSVGQGQSDTQYF
TRBJ1-5,TRBV28,CASDRRGVGNQPQHF
TRBJ2-3,TRBV6-4,CASSAIGEKSTDTQYF
TRBJ2-7,TRBV13,CASSLRGTGGSYEQYF
TRBJ1-1,TRBV7-2,CASSPDRSTEAFF
TRBJ1-1,TRBV15,CATRELNTEAFF
TRBJ2-3,TRBV4-2,CASSGGASGDTQYF
TRBJ2-2,TRBV11-2,CASRPGQGEWAGELFF
TRBJ2-1,TRBV27,CASSPTGHLGNEQFF
TRBJ2-7,TRBV11-2,CASSLEVRQLYEQYF
TRBJ2-7,TRBV14,CASSQAYEQYF
TRBJ2-1,TRBV29-1,CSVHHTGLADYPGEQFF
TRBJ2-3,TRBV6-5,CASSYLSGLGDTQYF
TRBJ2-7,TRBV5-6,CASSLRQTYEQYF
TRBJ1-3,TRBV7-9,CASSFAGVPGNTIYF
TRBJ2-3,TRBV6-5,CASWPGRAVTDTQYF
TRBJ2-7,TRBV5-1,CASSSGTGPAYEQYF
TRBJ1-5,TRBV13,CASSLGQGRQPQHF
TRBJ1-6,TRBV5-6,CASSLDFGGPSYNSPLHF
TRBJ1-5,TRBV19,CASSMKGGTNQPQHF
TRBJ1-1,TRBV7-9,CASGWGGTEAFF
TRBJ2-3,TRBV9,CASSVVWTEFDTQYF
TRBJ2-7,TRBV5-1,CASSWGQAYEQYF
TRBJ2-7,TRBV7-9,CASSLAGSSGLQRRYEQYF
TRBJ2-5,TRBV5-1,CASSPGTGGIETQYF